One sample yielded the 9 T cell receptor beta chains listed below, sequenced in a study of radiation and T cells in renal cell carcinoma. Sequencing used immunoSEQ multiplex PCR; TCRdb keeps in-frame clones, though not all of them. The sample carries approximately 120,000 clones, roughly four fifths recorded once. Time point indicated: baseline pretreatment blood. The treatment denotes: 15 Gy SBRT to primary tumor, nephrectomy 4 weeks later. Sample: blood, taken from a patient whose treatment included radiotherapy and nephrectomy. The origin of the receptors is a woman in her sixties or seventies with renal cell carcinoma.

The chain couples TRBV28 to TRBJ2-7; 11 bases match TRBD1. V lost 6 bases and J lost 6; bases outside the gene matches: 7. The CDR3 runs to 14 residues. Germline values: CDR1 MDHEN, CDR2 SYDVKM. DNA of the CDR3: TGTGCCAGCAGGCCCGGGACAGGGGGGTCCGAGCAGTACTTC. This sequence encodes CASRPGTGGSEQYF.

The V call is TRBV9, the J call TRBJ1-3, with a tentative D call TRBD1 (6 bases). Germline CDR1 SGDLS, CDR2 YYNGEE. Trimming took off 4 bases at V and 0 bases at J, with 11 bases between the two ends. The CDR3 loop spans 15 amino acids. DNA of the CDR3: TGTGCCAGCAGCCCGGACAGCTACTCTGGAAACACCATATATTTT. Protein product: CASSPDSYSGNTIYF. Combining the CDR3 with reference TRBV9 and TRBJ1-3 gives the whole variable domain DSGVTQTPKHLITATGQRVTLRCSPRSGDLSVYWYQQSLDQGLQFLIQYYNGEERAKGNILERFSAQQFPDLHSELNLSSLELGDSALYFCASSPDSYSGNTIYFGEGSWLTVV.

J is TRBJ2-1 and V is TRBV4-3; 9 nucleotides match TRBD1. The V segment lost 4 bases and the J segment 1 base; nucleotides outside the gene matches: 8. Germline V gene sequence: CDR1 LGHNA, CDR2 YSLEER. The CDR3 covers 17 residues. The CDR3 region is CASSLMPTGGSYNEQFF. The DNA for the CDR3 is TGCGCCAGCAGCCTCATGCCGACAGGGGGATCCTACAATGAGCAGTTCTTC.

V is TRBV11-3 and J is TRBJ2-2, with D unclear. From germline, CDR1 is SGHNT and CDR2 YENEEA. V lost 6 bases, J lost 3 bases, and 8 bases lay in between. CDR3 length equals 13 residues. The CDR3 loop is CASSRADTGELFF. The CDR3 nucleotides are TGTGCCAGCAGTCGAGCCGACACCGGGGAGCTGTTTTTT.

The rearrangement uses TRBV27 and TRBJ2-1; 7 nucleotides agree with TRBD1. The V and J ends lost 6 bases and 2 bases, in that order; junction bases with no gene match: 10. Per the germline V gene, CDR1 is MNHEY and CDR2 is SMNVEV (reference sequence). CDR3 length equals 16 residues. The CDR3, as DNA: TGTGCCAGCAGCCTCTCTCAGGGGGAAGCCTACAATGAGCAGTTCTTC. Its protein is CASSLSQGEAYNEQFF.

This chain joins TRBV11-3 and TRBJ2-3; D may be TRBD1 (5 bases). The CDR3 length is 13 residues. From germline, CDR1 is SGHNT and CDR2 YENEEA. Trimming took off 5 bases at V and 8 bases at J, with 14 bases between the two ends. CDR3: CASSDTGFGTQYF. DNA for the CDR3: TGTGCCAGCAGCGATACAGGTTTTGGTACGCAGTATTTT.

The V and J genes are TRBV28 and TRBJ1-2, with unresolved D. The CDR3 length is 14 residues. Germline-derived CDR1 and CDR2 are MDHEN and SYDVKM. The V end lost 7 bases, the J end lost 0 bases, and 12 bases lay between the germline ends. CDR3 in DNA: TGTGCCAGCACCCCCTTAACTCCTAACTATGGCTACACCTTC. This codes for CASTPLTPNYGYTF.

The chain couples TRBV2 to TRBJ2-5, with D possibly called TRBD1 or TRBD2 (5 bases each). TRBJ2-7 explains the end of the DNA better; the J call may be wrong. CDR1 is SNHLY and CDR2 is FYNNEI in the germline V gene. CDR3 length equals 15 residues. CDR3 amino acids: CASSTSGTEGYEQYF. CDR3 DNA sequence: TGTGCCAGCAGCACCTCCGGGACCGAAGGTTACGAGCAGTACTTC.

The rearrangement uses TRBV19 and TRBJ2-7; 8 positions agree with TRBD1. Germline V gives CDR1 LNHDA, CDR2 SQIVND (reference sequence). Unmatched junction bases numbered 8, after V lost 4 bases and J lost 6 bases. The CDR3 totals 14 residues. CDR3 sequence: CASSTWTGSREQYF. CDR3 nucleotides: TGTGCCAGTAGTACGTGGACAGGGTCCCGCGAGCAGTACTTC.